The entry that follows covers one T cell receptor (beta chain) sequence. No antigen is known for it. Assay used: immunoSEQ multiplex PCR; TCRdb lists only in-frame clones, some missing. The sample lists 66,000 or so clones, less than 85% occurring once. The data were obtained in a study of OX40 agonist ivuxolimab in advanced cancers. The overall study: The dose-escalation cohort was around 83% male, with a mean age of around 60 years, ranging roughly 20 to 80.

Notes on the study in general: Some of the nonresponding patients also showed low levels of normalized T-cell clonal expansion.

CDR3 length equals 16 residues. Germline V CDR1 and CDR2: SGHRS, YFSETQ. With V trimmed by 3 bases and J by 5 bases, 8 bases remained unmatched. People who had autoimmune disease history or systemic immunosuppression were excluded. The sequencing used CD4+ or CD8+ T cells sorted from blood, collected in a trial of the OX40 agonist ivuxolimab. The sequence was obtained from an adult with an advanced solid tumor such as melanoma, head and neck, liver or kidney cancer. The chain has TRBV5-1 and TRBJ2-3; 11 bases match TRBD2. CDR3 nucleotide sequence: TGCGCCAGCAGCTCGCAAACTAGCGGGAGTGAAGATACGCAGTATTTT. This encodes CASSSQTSGSEDTQYF. The variable domain in full, with the rest retrieved from reference TRBV5-1 and TRBJ2-3, is KAGVTQTPRYLIKTRGQQVTLSCSPISGHRSVSWYQQTPGQGLQFLFEYFSETQRNKGNFPGRFSGRQFSNSRSEMNVSTLELGDSALYLCASSSQTSGSEDTQYFGPGTRLTVL.